The 8 T cell receptor beta chains in this list originate from one sample, sequenced in a study of T cell changes during pregnancy in multiple sclerosis. Data came from immunoSEQ multiplex PCR; TCRdb stores just in-frame clones and leaves some out. There are some 70,000 clones in the sample; 90% to 95% occur only once, and approximately 2.1% lies in the top ten. The input for sequencing was peripheral blood, taken in the second trimester of pregnancy. All receptors derive from a female donor in good health, enrolled as a control in a pregnancy study.

This clone was detected only once. This chain links TRBV28 with TRBJ1-6; D unclear. V gave up 10 bases and J gave up 0 bases, with 10 bases separating them. CDR3 length: 14 residues. The germline gives CDR1 MDHEN, CDR2 SYDVKM. The CDR3 here is CATRVGSYNSPLHF. Here the CDR3 DNA reads TGTGCCACCCGGGTGGGCTCCTATAATTCACCCCTCCACTTT.

V gene TRBV19 combines with J gene TRBJ1-2; a possible D gene is TRBD1 (6 bases). The germline V gene encodes CDR1 LNHDA and CDR2 SQIVND (reference sequence). CDR3 length: 16 amino acids. Trimming removed 5 bases from V and 2 bases from J, with 18 bases in between. The CDR3 bases are TGTGCCAGTAGTCCAGGATACAGGGACCTAAACTATGGCTACACCTTC. Translating gives CASSPGYRDLNYGYTF.

DNA for the CDR3: TGTGCCAGCAGCCAAGTTACCGGGGGCGGGGAGCTGTTTTTT. Translated: CASSQVTGGGELFF. The chain carries TRBV14 and TRBJ2-2, with D perhaps TRBD2 (6 bases). This CDR3 comprises 14 residues. The V end was cut by 1 base, the J end by 7 bases, with 10 bases between. The germline gives CDR1 SGHDN, CDR2 FVKESK.

J is TRBJ2-5 and V is TRBV7-9, with D tentatively TRBD2 (6 bases). The CDR3 loop spans 15 amino acids. CDR1 SEHNR and CDR2 FQNEAQ come from the germline V gene (reference sequence). Trimming stripped 4 bases from V and 5 bases from J, with 17 bases between. CDR3 DNA: TGTGCCAGCAGCTCTCGGGACTCCAATTCGGAGACCCAGTACTTC. It translates to CASSSRDSNSETQYF.

V gene TRBV7-9 combines with J gene TRBJ2-1; 9 positions match TRBD1. The CDR3 consists of 15 residues. Germline assignment: CDR1 SEHNR and CDR2 FQNEAQ (reference sequence). The J segment lost 5 bases and the V segment lost 5 bases, leaving 7 bases of the junction unmatched. The CDR3 loop reads CASSPPGTGNNEQFF. CDR3 bases: TGTGCCAGCAGCCCCCCCGGGACAGGGAACAATGAGCAGTTCTTC.

The chain has TRBV4-1 and TRBJ2-5, with 11 bases aligning to TRBD2. TRBJ2-7 matches the DNA end more closely, so the J call is doubtful. There are 17 residues in the CDR3. Germline lookup yields CDR1 MGHRA and CDR2 YSYEKL. CDR3 region: CASSQVAGTSGTYEQYF. The DNA of the CDR3 is TGCGCCAGCAGCCAAGTTGCCGGGACTAGCGGCACCTACGAGCAGTACTTC.

The V and J genes are TRBV18 and TRBJ1-1; no reliable D call. Trimming took off 3 bases at V and 0 bases at J, with 5 bases between the two ends. CDR3 length equals 13 residues. CDR1 is KGHSH and CDR2 is LQKENI in the germline V gene. The CDR3 DNA reads TGTGCCAGCTCACCCGGGATGAACACTGAAGCTTTCTTT. Its translation: CASSPGMNTEAFF.

The chain couples TRBV5-5 to TRBJ2-5, with 8 bases aligning to TRBD1. Trimming removed 2 bases from V and 5 bases from J; junction bases left unmatched: 14. Germline lookup yields CDR1 SGHKS and CDR2 YYEKEE (reference sequence). This CDR3 is built from 17 residues. CDR3 protein: CASSFSALQGAWETQYF. The CDR3 DNA sequence: TGTGCCAGCAGCTTCTCAGCTCTTCAGGGGGCTTGGGAGACCCAGTACTTC.